Presented here are 29 T cell receptor beta chains from one specimen sequenced in a study of shared clonotypes between healthy human individuals. Only in-frame clones appear in the TCRdb table, and some are missing; sequencing was by immunoSEQ multiplex PCR. The profile shows some 510,000 clones, 79% of them singletons. The sequenced material came from PBMCs. These receptors came from a woman in her 40s in good health. Some clones in this sample may be carry-over from other donors' samples.

The rearrangement joins TRBV11-2 to TRBJ1-3, with D uncertain. The CDR3 consists of 14 residues. V lost 3 bases to trimming and J lost 3 bases, with 9 bases between them. In germline, CDR1 is SGHAT, CDR2 FQNNGV. The CDR3 coding sequence is TGTGCCAGCAGCTTGGCCGGGCTTGGAAACACCATATATTTT. Translation gives CASSLAGLGNTIYF.

The rearrangement links TRBV30 to TRBJ1-1; D uncertain. V lost 4 bases and J 6 bases, leaving 15 bases between the germline ends. This CDR3 has 13 residues. The germline CDR1 and CDR2 sequences are GTSNPN and SVGIG (reference sequence). In DNA, the CDR3 is TGTGCCTGGACCCGAGGGCCCGGGTCTGAAGCTTTCTTT. It yields the protein CAWTRGPGSEAFF. Filled out from reference TRBV30 and TRBJ1-1, the complete variable domain reads SQTIHQWPATLVQPVGSPLSLECTVEGTSNPNLYWYRQAAGRGLQLLFYSVGIGQISSEVPQNLSASRPQDRQFILSSKKLLLSDSGFYLCAWTRGPGSEAFFGQGTRLTVV.

The chain couples TRBV5-4 to TRBJ1-1; possibly TRBD1 for D (5 bases). The germline CDR1 and CDR2 sequences are SGHNT and YYREEE (reference sequence). The length of the CDR3 is 15 residues. The V gene lost 6 bases and the J gene lost 1 base, with 16 bases spanning the gap. CDR3 nucleotide sequence: TGTGCCAGCAAACCTGGACAACATAAGAACACTGAAGCTTTCTTT. Translation gives CASKPGQHKNTEAFF. The whole variable domain, remainder taken from reference TRBV5-4 and TRBJ1-1, is ETGVTQSPTHLIKTRGQQVTLRCSSQSGHNTVSWYQQALGQGPQFIFQYYREEENGRGNFPPRFSGLQFPNYSSELNVNALELDDSALYLCASKPGQHKNTEAFFGQGTRLTVV.

This clone appeared a few times. The V gene is TRBV7-8, the J gene TRBJ1-1; weak D call: TRBD1 (5 bases). Trimming took off 6 bases at V and 1 base at J, with 9 bases between the two ends. CDR3 length: 13 amino acids. Germline values: CDR1 SGHVS, CDR2 FQNEAQ. The CDR3 sequence: CASRRDGNTEAFF. The CDR3 region has the DNA TGTGCCAGCAGACGGGACGGGAACACTGAAGCTTTCTTT.

The chain is built from TRBV27 and TRBJ2-7; 9 positions match TRBD2. The V gene end was trimmed by 2 bases and the J gene end by 5 bases; junction bases not matched to a gene: 4. Germline-derived CDR1 and CDR2 are MNHEY and SMNVEV (reference sequence). The CDR3 extends over 14 amino acids. The CDR3 DNA sequence: TGTGCCAGCAGTTTAGAACTAGCGGGCGACGAGCAGTACTTC. This codes for CASSLELAGDEQYF.

The chain recombines TRBV30 with TRBJ1-2; a weak D match, TRBD1 (5 bases). The CDR3 runs 14 residues. V was cut by 1 base and J by 1 base, with 10 bases left in between. From germline, CDR1 is GTSNPN and CDR2 SVGIG (reference sequence). DNA of the CDR3: TGTGCCTGGAGTGGACAGTCCCTTAACTATGGCTACACCTTC. It codes for CAWSGQSLNYGYTF.

The J gene is TRBJ2-7, the V gene TRBV28; perhaps TRBD1 as D (6 bases). The CDR3 has 15 residues. The germline gives CDR1 MDHEN, CDR2 SYDVKM. Trimming left V 3 bases short and J 0 bases short, with 12 bases between. CDR3 nucleotides: TGTGCCAGCAGTTTGGGGCCGACAGGCTCCTACGAGCAGTACTTC. It is translated as CASSLGPTGSYEQYF.

Of note for this clone: Additional DNA sequences in this sample encode the identical CDR3. The genes are TRBV7-2 and TRBJ2-7; 13 positions agree with TRBD2. In germline, CDR1 is SGHTA, CDR2 FQGNSA. The CDR3 extends over 15 amino acids. With 3 bases clipped from V and 2 bases from J, the junction kept 1 base outside the gene matches. DNA of the CDR3: TGTGCCAGCAGCTTTGGACTAGCGGGAGCCTACGAGCAGTACTTC. It encodes CASSFGLAGAYEQYF. The full variable domain, its missing parts supplied by reference TRBV7-2 and TRBJ2-7, is GAGVSQSPSNKVTEKGKDVELRCDPISGHTALYWYRQSLGQGLEFLIYFQGNSAPDKSGLPSDRFSAERTGGSVSTLTIQRTQQEDSAVYLCASSFGLAGAYEQYFGPGTRLTVT.

The rearrangement links TRBV6-1 to TRBJ1-5; perhaps TRBD1 as D (6 bases). Germline lookup yields CDR1 MNHNS and CDR2 SASEGT. V gave up 0 bases and J gave up 6 bases, with 12 bases separating them. This CDR3 comprises 15 residues. The CDR3 DNA follows: TGTGCCAGCAGTGAAGCGGGGGGGCTGAGTCAGCCCCAGCATTTT. Protein sequence: CASSEAGGLSQPQHF.

The sample holds a few counts of this clone. The chain joins TRBV29-1 to TRBJ1-2, with 9 bases aligning to TRBD1. The V segment lost 7 bases and the J segment 5 bases; nucleotides outside the gene matches: 2. The CDR3 covers 11 residues. Germline V CDR1 and CDR2: SQVTM, ANQGSEA. The CDR3 loop is CSAGQGYGYTF. CDR3 nucleotide sequence: TGCAGCGCAGGACAGGGGTATGGCTACACCTTC.

The CDR3 sequence: CASSLSAREDEQYF. In DNA, the CDR3 is TGTGCCAGCAGCTTATCAGCCCGGGAGGACGAGCAGTACTTC. The chain uses TRBV7-9 and TRBJ2-7, with 7 bases identical to TRBD2. CDR1 is SEHNR and CDR2 is FQNEAQ in the germline V gene (reference sequence). The CDR3 is made up of 14 amino acids. V was pared by 2 bases and J by 5 bases, with 6 bases of the junction left unmatched.

This CDR3 reads CASRPWVGTGELFF. The DNA of the CDR3 is TGTGCCAGCAGGCCCTGGGTGGGAACCGGGGAGCTGTTTTTT. The gene calls are TRBV2 and TRBJ2-2; no definite D call. Looked up from germline, CDR1 is SNHLY and CDR2 is FYNNEI. The V end lost 6 bases, the J end lost 5 bases, and 13 bases lay between the germline ends. This CDR3 is 14 amino acids long.

This chain links TRBV11-1 with TRBJ2-5; D may match TRBD1 or TRBD2 (7 bases each). The J call may not be correct, given that the DNA end is closer to TRBJ2-7. This CDR3 is built from 15 residues. Germline lookup yields CDR1 SGHAT and CDR2 FQDESV (reference sequence). The CDR3 DNA reads TGTGCCAGCAGCCGACAGGGAGGGACTCAACACGAGCAGTACTTC. Protein product: CASSRQGGTQHEQYF.

This clone was seen a handful of times. The J gene is TRBJ2-7, the V gene TRBV21-1. TRBV21-1 corresponds to a pseudogene. This CDR3 region has 14 residues. CDR3 region: CASSAGGRPYEQYF. In DNA, the CDR3 is TGTGCCAGCAGCGCCGGGGGCAGACCATACGAGCAGTACTTC.

J is TRBJ1-1 and V is TRBV15, with TRBD1 identical over 7 bases. The CDR3 has 16 residues. V dropped 0 bases and J dropped 4; count of bases not matched to a gene: 8. The germline V gene encodes CDR1 LNHNV and CDR2 YYDKDF (reference sequence). The CDR3 nucleotides are TGTGCCACCAGCAGAGATACAGGGGCGCGGGGCACTGAAGCTTTCTTT. It is translated as CATSRDTGARGTEAFF.

This clone was seen only a few times. This chain uses TRBV30 with TRBJ1-1; D may be TRBD1 (6 bases). Trimming removed 4 bases at V and 0 bases at J, with 12 bases between. The CDR3 extends over 14 amino acids. CDR1 and CDR2 from the germline V gene are GTSNPN and SVGIG (reference sequence). This chain's CDR3 is CAWIGGLLNTEAFF. CDR3 DNA sequence: TGTGCCTGGATTGGGGGCCTTCTGAACACTGAAGCTTTCTTT.

The chain uses TRBV5-1 and TRBJ2-5, with D possibly being TRBD1 (7 bases). Trimming shortened V by 4 bases and J by 5 bases, and 21 bases separated the two germline ends. There are 16 residues in the CDR3. CDR1 and CDR2 (germline): SGHRS, YFSETQ. The CDR3 protein is CASSPPGSGGQETQYF. In DNA, the CDR3 is TGCGCCAGCAGCCCCCCCGGGAGTGGGGGACAGGAGACCCAGTACTTC.

The rearrangement joins TRBV9 to TRBJ2-4; possibly TRBD1 for D (6 bases). Germline V gene lookup returns CDR1 SGDLS and CDR2 YYNGEE. The CDR3 has 15 residues. V lost 0 bases and J lost 0, with 7 bases in between. CDR3 protein: CASSVGGLAKNIQYF. CDR3 nucleotides: TGTGCCAGCAGCGTAGGGGGGCTAGCCAAAAACATTCAGTACTTC. Variable domain in full (rest from reference TRBV9 and TRBJ2-4): DSGVTQTPKHLITATGQRVTLRCSPRSGDLSVYWYQQSLDQGLQFLIQYYNGEERAKGNILERFSAQQFPDLHSELNLSSLELGDSALYFCASSVGGLAKNIQYFGAGTRLSVL.

J is TRBJ2-7 and V is TRBV10-3; D is possibly TRBD2 (5 bases). CDR1 and CDR2 from the germline V gene are ENHRY and SYGVKD. The V and J ends lost 3 bases and 3 bases respectively, with 15 bases between them. This CDR3 spans 15 amino acids. The CDR3 nucleotides read TGTGCCATCAGTGATTCGGGGAGTGTCCTCTACGAGCAGTACTTC. Translated, it gives CAISDSGSVLYEQYF.

The chain employs TRBV11-2 and TRBJ1-4, with D possibly TRBD1 on 6 matching bases. Germline lookup yields CDR1 SGHAT and CDR2 FQNNGV. Deletions cut 5 bases from V and 1 base from J, with 8 bases between. The CDR3 is 14 amino acids. CDR3 coding DNA: TGTGCCAGCAGCCGAGGGGGAACTAATGAAAAACTGTTTTTT. Protein: CASSRGGTNEKLFF.

Regarding this clone: The sample holds other DNA sequences that translate to the same CDR3. The V call is TRBV28, the J call TRBJ2-3; unclear D gene. Germline CDR1 reads MDHEN; CDR2 reads SYDVKM. The CDR3 loop spans 12 amino acids. The V end was cut by 4 bases, the J end by 3 bases, with 5 bases between. CDR3 nucleotides: TGTGCCAGCAGTTCCGGGACAGATACGCAGTATTTT. Translated: CASSSGTDTQYF. Full variable domain (remainder filled in from reference TRBV28 and TRBJ2-3): DVKVTQSSRYLVKRTGEKVFLECVQDMDHENMFWYRQDPGLGLRLIYFSYDVKMKEKGDIPEGYSVSREKKERFSLILESASTNQTSMYLCASSSGTDTQYFGPGTRLTVL.

The chain uses TRBV5-4 and TRBJ1-4; D remains ambiguous. Germline assignment: CDR1 SGHNT and CDR2 YYREEE (reference sequence). The CDR3 sequence is 13 residues long. Trimming left V 3 bases short and J 0 bases short, with 3 bases between. The CDR3 here is CASSSTTNEKLFF. The CDR3 bases are TGTGCCAGCAGCTCGACAACTAATGAAAAACTGTTTTTT.

The chain has TRBV9 and TRBJ2-3, with 7 bases that match TRBD2. Germline-derived CDR1 and CDR2 are SGDLS and YYNGEE. The junction had 9 bases not matched to a gene; V was cut back by 4 bases and J by 4 bases. This CDR3 spans 15 amino acids. The CDR3: CASSPSAGSSDTQYF. CDR3 bases: TGTGCCAGCAGCCCCTCAGCGGGAAGTTCAGATACGCAGTATTTT. Together with reference TRBV9 and TRBJ2-3, the CDR3 gives the full variable domain: DSGVTQTPKHLITATGQRVTLRCSPRSGDLSVYWYQQSLDQGLQFLIQYYNGEERAKGNILERFSAQQFPDLHSELNLSSLELGDSALYFCASSPSAGSSDTQYFGPGTRLTVL.

The rearrangement links TRBV7-2 to TRBJ2-5; D gene uncertain. The V and J ends lost 1 base and 5 bases respectively, with 11 bases between them. Per the germline V gene, CDR1 is SGHTA and CDR2 is FQGNSA. The CDR3 extends over 14 amino acids. This CDR3 reads CASSLDRASETQYF. The CDR3 DNA reads TGTGCCAGCAGCTTAGATAGGGCTTCGGAGACCCAGTACTTC. The variable domain in full, with the rest retrieved from reference TRBV7-2 and TRBJ2-5, is GAGVSQSPSNKVTEKGKDVELRCDPISGHTALYWYRQSLGQGLEFLIYFQGNSAPDKSGLPSDRFSAERTGGSVSTLTIQRTQQEDSAVYLCASSLDRASETQYFGPGTRLLVL.

This clone has more than one count but fewer than ten. The chain combines TRBV5-4 with TRBJ2-1; D is unresolved. Between the trimmed V and J ends, which lost 4 bases and 0 bases, there was a span of 14 bases. Germline-derived CDR1 and CDR2 are SGHNT and YYREEE (reference sequence). This CDR3 comprises 16 residues. The DNA for the CDR3 is TGTGCCAGCAGCAAAGAGCCCCCAAGCTCCTACAATGAGCAGTTCTTC. Amino acids: CASSKEPPSSYNEQFF.

This chain links TRBV6-6 with TRBJ2-3, with 8 bases that match TRBD1. The V gene end was trimmed by 7 bases and the J gene end by 3 bases; junction bases not matched to a gene: 12. CDR1 and CDR2 (germline): MNHNY, SVGAGI (reference sequence). The CDR3 contains 16 residues. CDR3 coding DNA: TGTGCCAGCAACTTAGGACAGGGTCGGGGTACAGATACGCAGTATTTT. Protein: CASNLGQGRGTDTQYF.

This chain links TRBV10-3 with TRBJ1-1; D possibly corresponds to TRBD1 (6 bases). Trimming took 10 bases from V and 0 from J, leaving 15 bases between them. Germline V gene data show CDR1 as ENHRY and CDR2 as SYGVKD. This CDR3 contains 14 residues. DNA for the CDR3: TGTGCCACCCGCCTCGGGACATTGAACACTGAAGCTTTCTTT. Amino acids: CATRLGTLNTEAFF.

This clone was detected once. The chain joins TRBV2 to TRBJ2-1; no reliable D call. The germline V gene has CDR1 SNHLY and CDR2 FYNNEI. The CDR3 is 13 amino acids. V shed 4 bases and J shed 9 bases, with 13 bases lying between them. The DNA for the CDR3 is TGTGCCAGCAGTGCCATGAGTGGTGGTGAGCAGTTCTTC. This encodes CASSAMSGGEQFF.

The CDR3 protein is CASSLVKGYEQYF. The CDR3 region has the DNA TGTGCCAGCAGCTTAGTTAAGGGCTACGAGCAGTACTTC. The rearrangement uses TRBV7-2 and TRBJ2-7; D not certain. V was trimmed by 1 base and J by 3 bases, leaving 7 bases between them. Germline V gene sequence: CDR1 SGHTA, CDR2 FQGNSA. There are 13 residues in the CDR3.